The next 21 T cell receptor beta chains were all read from a single sample in a study of shared T cell receptors in the human thymus. Method: immunoSEQ multiplex PCR; TCRdb's copy keeps in-frame clones and lacks some. This table has hundreds of thousands of clones, roughly 90% appearing once. These data were also filed under a second study, of human thymus T cells.

Sequencing used thymocytes. The receptors originated from a boy in the first two years of life with a congenital heart defect.

V gene TRBV30 combines with J gene TRBJ2-7, with 8 bases that match TRBD2. The germline V gene encodes CDR1 GTSNPN and CDR2 SVGIG (reference sequence). Trimming at V came to 2 bases and at J to 7 bases, leaving 7 bases not matched to a gene. The CDR3 runs 13 residues. CDR3 DNA: TGTGCCTGGAGTCGGAGCGGGAGTGAAGAGCAGTACTTC. It encodes CAWSRSGSEEQYF.

The chain is built from TRBV29-1 and TRBJ1-2, with TRBD1 as a possible D gene (5 bases). CDR1 SQVTM and CDR2 ANQGSEA come from the germline V gene. The V end lost 5 bases, the J end lost 0 bases, and 10 bases lay between the germline ends. The CDR3 extends over 13 amino acids. The CDR3, as DNA: TGCAGCGTTAAAACAGGAGCTAACTATGGCTACACCTTC. This codes for CSVKTGANYGYTF.

The chain carries TRBV10-3 and TRBJ2-1; 8 positions match TRBD2. The CDR3 is 14 amino acids. Germline-derived CDR1 and CDR2 are ENHRY and SYGVKD. V shed 10 bases and J 3 bases; nucleotides not matched to a gene: 8. CDR3 nucleotide sequence: TGTGCCAAGAAGCGGGAGAGGTTCTACAATGAGCAGTTCTTC. Amino acid sequence: CAKKRERFYNEQFF.

The rearrangement joins TRBV29-1 to TRBJ2-3; tentative D call: TRBD2 (6 bases). V was trimmed by 1 base and J by 6 bases, leaving 8 bases between them. The CDR3 extends over 12 amino acids. Germline CDR1 and CDR2: SQVTM and ANQGSEA. In DNA, the CDR3 is TGCAGCGTTGAAGTTGGGGGGGATACGCAGTATTTT. As protein: CSVEVGGDTQYF.

V gene TRBV27 combines with J gene TRBJ2-4; 7 bases match TRBD1. Germline V gives CDR1 MNHEY, CDR2 SMNVEV (reference sequence). The J segment lost 8 bases and the V segment lost 10 bases, leaving 8 bases of the junction unmatched. CDR3 length: 12 residues. The CDR3 reads CATRDSAHIQYF. As DNA, the CDR3 is TGTGCCACCAGGGACAGCGCACACATTCAGTACTTC.

Details on this clone: One end of the junction does not line up with germline, which may come from a read error. The gene calls are TRBV11-3 and TRBJ2-5; weak D call: TRBD1 (6 bases). Germline V gene data show CDR1 as SGHNT and CDR2 as YENEEA. CDR3 length equals 14 residues. The CDR3 DNA reads as TGTGCCAGCAGCCCCCTGGGGGCTCAAGAGGCCCAGTACTTC. Its translation: CASSPLGAQEAQYF.

V gene TRBV14 combines with J gene TRBJ2-5; 8 bases align to TRBD1. V lost 5 bases and J lost 13; bases outside the gene matches: 12. The CDR3 contains 13 residues. Germline V gives CDR1 SGHDN, CDR2 FVKESK. The CDR3 sequence: CASSRTGSSPTYF. In DNA form, the CDR3 reads TGTGCCAGCAGCAGGACAGGGAGCTCCCCAACGTACTTC.

This rearrangement joins TRBV12-5 to TRBJ2-4; 8 bases are a match to TRBD1. The germline V gene has CDR1 LGHNT and CDR2 FRNRAP. J lost 3 bases, V lost 2 bases, and 6 bases had no gene match. The CDR3 runs 16 residues. DNA for the CDR3: TGTGCTAGTGGTTTGCCCCGACAGGGGAGCAAAAACATTCAGTACTTC. This gives the protein CASGLPRQGSKNIQYF.

The V and J genes are TRBV6-5 and TRBJ1-1; 12 bases are shared with TRBD1. V was clipped by 0 bases and J by 6 bases; unmatched bases: 5. This CDR3 comprises 16 residues. Germline CDR1 and CDR2: MNHEY and SVGAGI. CDR3 sequence: CASSYSRDRGHAEAFF. The CDR3 DNA follows: TGTGCCAGCAGTTACTCGAGGGACAGGGGGCACGCTGAAGCTTTCTTT.

The V call is TRBV6-4, the J call TRBJ1-2, with TRBD1 identical over 9 bases. CDR3 length equals 19 residues. Germline CDR1 is MRHNA and CDR2 is SNTAGT. V lost 5 bases, J lost 7 bases, and 23 bases stayed unmatched. CDR3 bases: TGTGCCAGCAGTCCTACCTTCGATTGGGACAGGGTCTCCCTCGGTGGCTACACCTTC. Protein: CASSPTFDWDRVSLGGYTF.

The genes are TRBV15 and TRBJ2-1, with 10 bases fitting TRBD2. There are 15 residues in the CDR3. CDR1 is LNHNV and CDR2 is YYDKDF in the germline V gene (reference sequence). The junction had 5 bases not matched to a gene; V was cut back by 2 bases and J by 7 bases. The CDR3 bases are TGTGCCACCAGCAGAACGGGGACTAGCGAAAATGAGCAGTTCTTC. Amino acid sequence: CATSRTGTSENEQFF.

CDR3 sequence: CASSKRQCGTSGMTPSGEQYF. The CDR3, as DNA: TGTGCCAGCAGCAAACGGCAATGCGGGACTAGCGGGATGACCCCCAGTGGCGAGCAGTACTTC. The chain has TRBV21-1 and TRBJ2-7; TRBD2, as called in the table, went unchecked against the DNA. TRBV21-1 has pseudogene status. This CDR3 has 21 amino acids.

In nucleotides, the CDR3 is TGCAGCGTTGGGGGGAAAGCGGGAGAAACAGATACGCAGTATTTT. Translation gives CSVGGKAGETDTQYF. The V and J genes are TRBV29-1 and TRBJ2-3; TRBD2 matches 8 bases. V was pared by 4 bases and J by 3 bases, with 9 bases of the junction left unmatched. The germline V gene has CDR1 SQVTM and CDR2 ANQGSEA. The CDR3 is 15 residues long.

The chain recombines TRBV10-3 with TRBJ1-5; the match to TRBD1 covers 7 bases. Losses at the gene ends were 11 bases for V and 2 bases for J; bases not matched to a gene: 9. Germline CDR1 and CDR2: ENHRY and SYGVKD. The CDR3 has 14 amino acids. CDR3 amino acids: CAVPQGNGNQPQHF. The CDR3, as DNA: TGTGCCGTCCCACAGGGGAACGGCAATCAGCCCCAGCATTTT.

The V and J genes are TRBV19 and TRBJ2-1; 7 positions agree with TRBD2. Germline CDR1 reads LNHDA; CDR2 reads SQIVND (reference sequence). J lost 0 bases, V lost 3 bases, and 11 bases had no gene match. The CDR3 totals 18 residues. The CDR3 protein is CASSIVSGGGSSYNEQFF. The DNA of the CDR3 is TGTGCCAGTAGTATCGTATCCGGGGGAGGGAGCTCCTACAATGAGCAGTTCTTC.

The V and J genes are TRBV11-3 and TRBJ2-1; TRBD2 aligns across 9 bases. Germline trimming cut 8 bases from V and 1 base from J; bases unmatched to any gene: 3. CDR3 length: 14 amino acids. CDR1 and CDR2 (germline): SGHNT, YENEEA. The CDR3 loop reads CASGTSGSYNEQFF. In DNA form, the CDR3 reads TGTGCCAGCGGAACTAGCGGGTCCTACAATGAGCAGTTCTTC.

V is TRBV6-5 and J is TRBJ2-1, with D possibly matching TRBD2 (6 bases). Per the germline V gene, CDR1 is MNHEY and CDR2 is SVGAGI. The CDR3 totals 15 residues. V lost 6 bases and J lost 5, with 17 bases in between. CDR3 amino acids: CASRWRDSKNNEQFF. DNA for the CDR3: TGTGCCAGCAGATGGAGGGACTCCAAGAACAATGAGCAGTTCTTC.

V is TRBV2 and J is TRBJ2-1; a possible D gene is TRBD2 (6 bases). V lost 8 bases and J 7 bases, leaving 6 bases between the germline ends. CDR1 SNHLY and CDR2 FYNNEI come from the germline V gene. The CDR3 runs to 10 residues. The CDR3 here is CASGLNEQFF. CDR3 nucleotide sequence: TGTGCCAGCGGACTAAATGAGCAGTTCTTC.

V gene TRBV30 combines with J gene TRBJ2-7; D might be TRBD1 (6 bases). The germline V gene has CDR1 GTSNPN and CDR2 SVGIG (reference sequence). Trimming pared 1 base from V and 3 bases from J, leaving 13 bases between. The CDR3 has 14 amino acids. In DNA form, the CDR3 reads TGTGCCTGGAGTGCCCAGGGGCCCCTCTACGAGCAGTACTTC. The encoded protein is CAWSAQGPLYEQYF.

The chain has TRBV7-3 and TRBJ2-1, with D perhaps TRBD1 (5 bases). V lost 5 bases and J lost 7, with 15 bases in between. The CDR3 runs 14 residues. Germline lookup yields CDR1 SGHTA and CDR2 FQGTGA. The DNA of the CDR3 is TGTGCCAGCAGCCCAGACGGGTCAGGGAATGAGCAGTTCTTC. This sequence encodes CASSPDGSGNEQFF.

The chain uses TRBV5-8 and TRBJ2-1; 14 positions match TRBD2. The CDR3 totals 19 residues. Per the germline V gene, CDR1 is SGHTS and CDR2 is YDEGEE. After removal of 4 bases from V and 1 base from J, the junction contained 10 bases not matched to a gene. CDR3 amino acids: CASSETSGRAGGSYNEQFF. The CDR3 DNA is TGTGCCAGCAGCGAGACTAGCGGGAGGGCCGGGGGATCCTACAATGAGCAGTTCTTC.